What follows are 19 T cell receptor beta chains derived from one specimen sequenced in a study of shared clonotypes between healthy human individuals. The method was immunoSEQ multiplex PCR; TCRdb's version includes in-frame clones alone and lacks a portion of them. The data contain 1,500,000 or so clones, 98% of them singletons. The sequenced sample consisted of naive CD4+ T cells sorted from blood. Subset of the sample: CD45RA+ positively selected. The source is a man aged 30 to 45 in good health.

This sequence joins TRBV18 and TRBJ1-2; TRBD1 agrees at 10 bases. The CDR3 loop spans 19 amino acids. The V and J ends lost 2 bases and 3 bases, in that order; junction bases with no gene match: 15. Germline-derived CDR1 and CDR2 are KGHSH and LQKENI. DNA for the CDR3: TGTGCCAGCTCACCAAACCCGTCGACAGGGGGCAAAATCTACTATGGCTACACCTTC. Amino acids: CASSPNPSTGGKIYYGYTF.

Comment on this clone: The sample holds other DNA sequences that translate to the same CDR3. The V call is TRBV5-1, the J call TRBJ1-2; 9 bases are a match to TRBD1. The V gene's germline CDR1 is SGHRS and CDR2 YFSETQ. V lost 0 bases, J lost 5 bases, and 2 bases stayed unmatched. The CDR3 has 14 amino acids. This chain's CDR3 is CASSLEQGAYGYTF. The CDR3 coding sequence is TGCGCCAGCAGCTTGGAACAGGGGGCGTATGGCTACACCTTC. Drawing the rest from reference TRBV5-1 and TRBJ1-2, the complete variable domain is KAGVTQTPRYLIKTRGQQVTLSCSPISGHRSVSWYQQTPGQGLQFLFEYFSETQRNKGNFPGRFSGRQFSNSRSEMNVSTLELGDSALYLCASSLEQGAYGYTFGSGTRLTVV.

The V call is TRBV6-1, the J call TRBJ2-7, with 7 bases lining up with TRBD2. Trimming removed 2 bases from V and 4 bases from J; junction bases left unmatched: 11. Germline V CDR1 and CDR2: MNHNS, SASEGT. The CDR3 covers 16 residues. The CDR3 DNA is TGTGCCAGCAGTGAAAGGGGAGGGAGGGCCGGATACGAGCAGTACTTC. Encoded protein: CASSERGGRAGYEQYF.

This clone is a singleton in its sample. This rearrangement joins TRBV11-2 to TRBJ1-1; a possible D gene is TRBD1 (6 bases). The length of the CDR3 is 14 residues. Germline lookup yields CDR1 SGHAT and CDR2 FQNNGV. Trimming shortened V by 5 bases and J by 6 bases, and 16 bases separated the two germline ends. The CDR3 reads CASSRADRSSEAFF. The DNA for the CDR3 is TGTGCCAGCAGCCGGGCCGACAGGAGTTCTGAAGCTTTCTTT.

The chain couples TRBV5-4 to TRBJ2-3; D uncertain. Germline loops: CDR1 SGHNT, CDR2 YYREEE (reference sequence). V lost 4 bases to trimming and J lost 1 base, with 16 bases between them. This CDR3 contains 16 residues. Written as DNA, the CDR3 is TGTGCCAGCAGCACAAGTACACGAAGGGGCACAGATACGCAGTATTTT. Translating it yields CASSTSTRRGTDTQYF.

Here the CDR3 DNA reads TGTGCCACCTGGCGGACAGGGTGGGACAATGAGCAGTTCTTC. Translating gives CATWRTGWDNEQFF. The chain joins TRBV10-3 to TRBJ2-1; TRBD1 aligns across 8 bases. The ends lost 10 bases at V and 5 bases at J; junction bases unmatched: 10. Germline V gene sequence: CDR1 ENHRY, CDR2 SYGVKD. This CDR3 spans 14 amino acids.

V gene TRBV15 combines with J gene TRBJ2-7; D not resolved. CDR1 and CDR2 from the germline V gene are LNHNV and YYDKDF (reference sequence). Trimming removed 3 bases from V and 0 bases from J, with 18 bases in between. The CDR3 has 17 residues. The CDR3 DNA reads TGTGCCACCAGCAGGTTTTCCCGAGGCGTAAGCTCCTACGAGCAGTACTTC. It translates to CATSRFSRGVSSYEQYF.

This chain uses TRBV4-1 with TRBJ2-7; D is undetermined. The V and J ends lost 3 bases and 4 bases respectively, with 7 bases between them. The CDR3 contains 12 residues. Germline assignment: CDR1 MGHRA and CDR2 YSYEKL. The CDR3 region has the DNA TGCGCCAGCAGCCATCTAGGGTACGAGCAGTACTTC. Translated: CASSHLGYEQYF.

The V and J genes are TRBV13 and TRBJ2-5; a possible D gene is TRBD2 (5 bases). Per the germline V gene, CDR1 is PRHDT and CDR2 is FYEKMQ (reference sequence). This CDR3 contains 13 residues. V was clipped by 5 bases and J by 5 bases, with 12 bases between them. The CDR3 DNA sequence: TGTGCCAGCAGCCTCCGGGGAAGGGAGACCCAGTACTTC. Amino acid sequence: CASSLRGRETQYF.

This chain links TRBV7-6 with TRBJ2-7, with TRBD1 matching over 9 bases. Germline assignment: CDR1 SGHVS and CDR2 FNYEAQ. V shed 6 bases and J 5 bases; nucleotides not matched to a gene: 8. There are 14 residues in the CDR3. CDR3 region: CASRPGTGSDEQYF. In DNA form, the CDR3 reads TGTGCCAGCAGACCCGGGACAGGGAGCGACGAGCAGTACTTC.

V usage is TRBV6-5 and J usage is TRBJ1-2, with D possibly matching TRBD1 (5 bases). The germline gives CDR1 MNHEY, CDR2 SVGAGI. CDR3 length: 15 amino acids. The ends were cut back, 6 bases at V and 4 bases at J, with 18 bases in the middle. The CDR3 sequence: CASSPGFGASYGYTF. CDR3 in DNA: TGTGCCAGCAGCCCAGGGTTTGGGGCTAGCTATGGCTACACCTTC.

This clone has just one count. The chain links TRBV6-4 to TRBJ2-7, with a tentative D call TRBD2 (5 bases). This CDR3 spans 14 amino acids. V dropped 5 bases and J dropped 1 base, with 12 bases sitting between them. In germline, CDR1 is MRHNA, CDR2 SNTAGT. The CDR3: CASSLLGPSYEQYF. CDR3 sequence (DNA): TGTGCCAGCAGTTTACTAGGCCCTTCCTACGAGCAGTACTTC.

The CDR3 region has the DNA TGTGCCAGCACTGCTAAGGGGACGACCCAGCATTTT. Protein: CASTAKGTTQHF. The chain carries TRBV28 and TRBJ1-5, with D maybe TRBD1 (5 bases). The CDR3 spans 12 residues. The ends were cut back, 7 bases at V and 11 bases at J, with 15 bases in the middle. CDR1 MDHEN and CDR2 SYDVKM come from the germline V gene.

The J gene is TRBJ2-7, the V gene TRBV5-1; 7 nucleotides align to TRBD2. This CDR3 is 13 amino acids long. V lost 4 bases and J lost 6; bases outside the gene matches: 7. Germline-derived CDR1 and CDR2 are SGHRS and YFSETQ. The CDR3 DNA sequence: TGCGCCAGCAGCCGGGAGGACGTGTCCGAGCAGTACTTC. Amino acids: CASSREDVSEQYF.

This clone was recorded once. This chain links TRBV6-5 with TRBJ1-2, with D hard to call. CDR1 and CDR2 from the germline V gene are MNHEY and SVGAGI. V was pared by 8 bases and J by 6 bases, with 16 bases between. The CDR3 sequence is 13 residues long. CDR3 region: CASGSTDFDGYTF. The DNA for the CDR3 is TGTGCCAGCGGTTCGACTGACTTTGATGGCTACACCTTC.

The rearrangement joins TRBV6-6 to TRBJ1-1, with D maybe TRBD1 (5 bases). Trimming took 7 bases from V and 7 from J, leaving 16 bases between them. Germline V lookup: CDR1 MNHNY, CDR2 SVGAGI (reference sequence). The CDR3 loop spans 13 amino acids. CDR3 coding DNA: TGTGCCAGCACTAAGGACACTAGAGGTGAAGCTTTCTTT. Protein: CASTKDTRGEAFF.

The chain joins TRBV7-2 to TRBJ2-1; the D is unclear. V shed 2 bases and J shed 5 bases, with 13 bases lying between them. CDR1 is SGHTA, CDR2 FQGNSA, per germline. This CDR3 has 15 residues. CDR3 protein: CASSLMGEVNNEQFF. Here the CDR3 DNA reads TGTGCCAGCAGCTTAATGGGCGAAGTGAACAATGAGCAGTTCTTC.

This clone was found once. DNA for the CDR3: TGTGCCAGCAGCCTGAGTAACCCCGCCGGCTACACCTTC. Its protein is CASSLSNPAGYTF. V and J are TRBV7-2 and TRBJ1-2; D is unresolved. CDR3 length equals 13 residues. Germline V CDR1 and CDR2: SGHTA, FQGNSA. Between the trimmed V and J ends, which lost 5 bases and 8 bases, there was a span of 15 bases.

This clone was seen once. The chain is built from TRBV18 and TRBJ2-7; tentative D call: TRBD1 (6 bases). This CDR3 spans 13 amino acids. The germline V gene encodes CDR1 KGHSH and CDR2 LQKENI. Trimming took off 2 bases at V and 6 bases at J, with 11 bases between the two ends. CDR3: CASSPDRLGEQYF. CDR3 coding DNA: TGTGCCAGCTCACCAGACAGGTTGGGCGAGCAGTACTTC.